This T cell receptor beta chain was retrieved from a study of T-cell reconstitution after alpha-beta-depleted transplantation in children (dated by TCRdb to about 2016). About the full investigation: Using TCR repertoire profiling, the study followed T-cell immune reconstitution in a quantitative way in children after TCRalphabeta/CD19-depleted allogeneic hematopoietic cell transplantation.

About this clonotype: Its antigen is still unknown. No much larger clonotype is one base removed from it; base qualities were not supplied.

Libraries were built with PCR. The listed sequencing device is Illumina HiSeq 2500. TCR libraries were prepared with molecular barcoding, using unique molecular identifiers to normalize TCRbeta repertoire quantification. Using fastp at Q25 and MiXCR, TCRdb reprocessed the public reads and kept productive beta chains. Merged by CDR3 protein, the rows form single entries marked with the most common genes and DNA. The sample table records 80,000 to 100,000 distinct CDR3 sequences; about 22% of these occur just once. The top ten constitute 20% to 25% of the sample. The label giving this sample's treatment or condition can be read as: allogeneic hematopoietic cell transplantation with graft depleted of TCRalphabeta T cells and CD19 B cells. The children who served as transplant recipients had been given grafts of TCRalphabeta/CD19-depleted allogeneic hematopoietic cells. Here is what the overall study found, with its caveats: Apparently early alphabetaT-cell count recovery about two months after transplant reportedly relied on only several hundred rapidly expanded clones derived from non-depleted graft cells. Over the following months the frequencies of hyperexpanded clones went down, and after one year T-cell counts and TCRbeta diversity were mostly credited to newly produced T cells. In some patients, the high TCRbeta diversity seen at day 60 was put down to recipient T cells and intrathymic progenitors that had survived conditioning.

Here V drops 8 bases and J drops 2 bases, and the junction holds 4 bases not matched to any gene. Taken from the germline V gene, the CDR1 and CDR2 loops are MDHEN and SYDVKM. Spanning cysteine to phenylalanine, the CDR3 consists of 13 amino acids. The sequence is cut down to CDR3 DNA, 39 bases in frame from base 1. The rearrangement joined TRBV28 to TRBJ2-7, with 9 bases in between that match TRBD1. The clonotype originates from a boy between 2 and 10 years old with acute lymphoblastic leukemia, due to receive a stem cell transplant. The specimen comprised PBMCs, sampled before TCRalphabeta/CD19-depleted stem cell transplant. The DNA sequence is given as TGTGCCAGCGGACAGGGGATAACCTACGAGCAGTACTTC. Its translation reads: CASGQGITYEQYF. The entire variable domain, with the stretches around the CDR3 drawn from the reference TRBV28 and TRBJ2-7 proteins, is DVKVTQSSRYLVKRTGEKVFLECVQDMDHENMFWYRQDPGLGLRLIYFSYDVKMKEKGDIPEGYSVSREKKERFSLILESASTNQTSMYLCASGQGITYEQYFGPGTRLTVT.